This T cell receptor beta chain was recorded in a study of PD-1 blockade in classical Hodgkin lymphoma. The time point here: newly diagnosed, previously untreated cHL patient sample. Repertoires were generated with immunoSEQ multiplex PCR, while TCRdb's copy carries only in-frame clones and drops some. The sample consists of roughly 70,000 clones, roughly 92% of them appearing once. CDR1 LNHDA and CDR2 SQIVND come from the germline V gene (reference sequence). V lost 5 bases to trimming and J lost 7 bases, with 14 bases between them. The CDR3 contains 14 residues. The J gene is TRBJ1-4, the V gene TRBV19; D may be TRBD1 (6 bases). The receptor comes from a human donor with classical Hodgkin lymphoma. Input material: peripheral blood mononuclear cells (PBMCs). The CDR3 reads CASSLQGGVEKLFF. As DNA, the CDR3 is TGTGCCAGTAGTCTTCAAGGGGGAGTTGAAAAACTGTTTTTT. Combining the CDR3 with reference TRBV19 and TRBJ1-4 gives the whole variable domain DGGITQSPKYLFRKEGQNVTLSCEQNLNHDAMYWYRQDPGQGLRLIYYSQIVNDFQKGDIAEGYSVSREKKESFPLTVTSAQKNPTAFYLCASSLQGGVEKLFFGSGTQLSVL.